A single sample is the source of the 30 T cell receptor beta chains below, sequenced in a study of control samples from healthy donors and cancer patients. Profiled with immunoSEQ multiplex PCR; TCRdb holds only in-frame clones, not every one. The table records roughly 190,000 clones, 91% of them present only once. The specimen was blood. The receptors were sampled from a woman in her 30s in good health.

The rearrangement joins TRBV27 to TRBJ2-6, with 9 bases lining up with TRBD1. CDR1 and CDR2 from the germline V gene are MNHEY and SMNVEV (reference sequence). The CDR3 is made up of 16 amino acids. V shed 6 bases, J shed 2 bases, and the junction held 5 bases outside the gene matches. CDR3 sequence: CASSRDRVAGANVLTF. In DNA form, the CDR3 reads TGTGCCAGCAGCCGGGACAGGGTTGCTGGGGCCAACGTCCTGACTTTC.

The chain recombines TRBV5-1 with TRBJ1-2; 10 nucleotides align to TRBD1. Trimming removed 4 bases from V and 4 bases from J; junction bases left unmatched: 4. This CDR3 has 14 amino acids. Germline-derived CDR1 and CDR2 are SGHRS and YFSETQ. Here the CDR3 DNA reads TGCGCCAGCAGCCCGACAGGGGGCATCTATGGCTACACCTTC. Encoded protein: CASSPTGGIYGYTF.

The sample holds a few counts of this clone. The same CDR3 arises from other DNA sequences in this sample as well. J is TRBJ1-5 and V is TRBV11-2; D is uncertain. V was shortened by 3 bases and J by 1 base, with 4 bases between the two germline ends. Germline CDR1 SGHAT, CDR2 FQNNGV. This CDR3 is 13 amino acids long. The CDR3 loop is CASSLGSNQPQHF. CDR3 sequence (DNA): TGTGCCAGCAGCTTGGGAAGCAATCAGCCCCAGCATTTT.

The V gene is TRBV18, the J gene TRBJ2-7; possible D gene TRBD2, 6 bases. CDR3 length: 14 amino acids. Germline values: CDR1 KGHSH, CDR2 LQKENI. The germline V and J ends were trimmed by 0 bases and 2 bases, with 8 bases remaining between them. CDR3 region: CASSPPAGTYEQYF. The CDR3 bases are TGTGCCAGCTCACCACCGGCGGGGACCTACGAGCAGTACTTC.

This rearrangement joins TRBV19 to TRBJ1-2, with 9 nucleotides matching TRBD1. The CDR3 extends over 14 amino acids. CDR1 and CDR2 from the germline V gene are LNHDA and SQIVND (reference sequence). With V trimmed by 3 bases and J by 6 bases, 5 bases remained unmatched. CDR3 coding DNA: TGTGCCAGTAGTATGCCCGACAGGGGGAATGGCTACACCTTC. The encoded protein is CASSMPDRGNGYTF.

The genes are TRBV24-1 and TRBJ2-3; D might be TRBD2 (6 bases). CDR1 is KGHDR, CDR2 SFDVKD, per germline. This CDR3 is 13 amino acids long. V was shortened by 5 bases and J by 5 bases, with 10 bases between the two germline ends. Here the CDR3 reads CATSAWGGDTQYF. CDR3 nucleotides: TGTGCCACCAGTGCTTGGGGAGGAGATACGCAGTATTTT.

This chain joins TRBV27 and TRBJ2-1, with D possibly matching TRBD1 (6 bases). The CDR3 totals 14 residues. Germline CDR1 is MNHEY and CDR2 is SMNVEV (reference sequence). Trimming shortened V by 6 bases and J by 4 bases, and 13 bases separated the two germline ends. CDR3 residues: CASSRDNRYNEQFF. The CDR3 region has the DNA TGTGCCAGCAGCCGGGACAATCGATACAATGAGCAGTTCTTC.

Note on this clone: This CDR3 is also generated by other DNA sequences in the sample. V is TRBV18 and J is TRBJ1-6; a weak D match, TRBD1 (5 bases). The CDR3 runs to 14 residues. Germline-derived CDR1 and CDR2 are KGHSH and LQKENI. Trimming left V 2 bases short and J 5 bases short, with 7 bases between. The CDR3 DNA reads TGTGCCAGCTCACCAGGGACGGATAATTCACCCCTCCACTTT. Its translation is CASSPGTDNSPLHF.

V usage is TRBV5-1 and J usage is TRBJ2-5; weak D call: TRBD1 (5 bases). Trimming pared 1 base from V and 10 bases from J, leaving 8 bases between. From germline, CDR1 is SGHRS and CDR2 YFSETQ. The length of the CDR3 is 11 residues. CDR3 sequence: CASSLQGYQYF. CDR3 in DNA: TGCGCCAGCAGCTTGCAGGGCTACCAGTACTTC.

This chain connects TRBV7-6 to TRBJ1-2; maybe TRBD1 (5 bases). Germline V lookup: CDR1 SGHVS, CDR2 FNYEAQ. The CDR3 covers 15 residues. V was pared by 0 bases and J by 4 bases, with 12 bases between. The CDR3, as DNA: TGTGCCAGCAGCTTAGCGCCAGGGTTAGCCTATGGCTACACCTTC. It encodes CASSLAPGLAYGYTF.

V and J are TRBV19 and TRBJ2-5; D remains ambiguous. The CDR3 runs 13 residues. With 6 bases removed from V and 1 base from J, the gap between germline ends came to 9 bases. The germline CDR1 and CDR2 sequences are LNHDA and SQIVND (reference sequence). The CDR3 DNA sequence: TGTGCCAGTAGGCATAGTAGCCAAGAGACCCAGTACTTC. Amino acid sequence: CASRHSSQETQYF.

V and J are TRBV21-1 and TRBJ1-6. TRBV21-1 counts as a pseudogene. This CDR3 comprises 18 residues. CDR3 sequence (DNA): TGTGCCAGCAGCAAAAGCCGGGGGGGGCATACCTATAATTCACCCCTCCACTTT. This sequence encodes CASSKSRGGHTYNSPLHF.

This sequence joins TRBV11-3 and TRBJ2-5; D is unresolved. Germline values: CDR1 SGHNT, CDR2 YENEEA. This CDR3 is built from 11 residues. V lost 0 bases to trimming and J lost 5 bases, with 1 base between them. The CDR3 loop is CASSLDETQYF. In DNA, the CDR3 is TGTGCCAGCAGCTTAGACGAGACCCAGTACTTC.

The rearrangement uses TRBV18 and TRBJ2-2; D might be TRBD2 (7 bases). The germline CDR1 and CDR2 sequences are KGHSH and LQKENI. Trimming stripped 5 bases from V and 4 bases from J, with 11 bases between. CDR3 length equals 14 residues. The CDR3 reads CASSSGGVTGELFF. DNA of the CDR3: TGTGCCAGCTCATCGGGGGGCGTCACCGGGGAGCTGTTTTTT.

The V and J genes are TRBV7-9 and TRBJ2-2; 7 bases match TRBD2. The J segment lost 4 bases and the V segment lost 7 bases, leaving 6 bases of the junction unmatched. CDR3 length: 14 amino acids. Germline CDR1 and CDR2: SEHNR and FQNEAQ (reference sequence). The CDR3 nucleotides are TGTGCCAGCAACCCCCTAGCGGCCACCGGGGAGCTGTTTTTT. Its translation: CASNPLAATGELFF.

The genes are TRBV28 and TRBJ1-5; 9 nucleotides align to TRBD1. Trimming cost V 6 bases and J 1 base; bases outside gene matches: 4. The germline gives CDR1 MDHEN, CDR2 SYDVKM. The CDR3 is 15 amino acids. CDR3 nucleotide sequence: TGTGCCAGCAGCTGGACAGGGGCGAGCAATCAGCCCCAGCATTTT. Protein product: CASSWTGASNQPQHF.

This clone is a singleton in its sample. The rearrangement links TRBV15 to TRBJ1-5; D remains ambiguous. The germline CDR1 and CDR2 sequences are LNHNV and YYDKDF (reference sequence). This CDR3 is built from 13 residues. V lost 4 bases to trimming and J lost 4 bases, with 8 bases between them. DNA for the CDR3: TGTGCCACCAGCACCCAACAGAATCAGCCCCAGCATTTT. Protein: CATSTQQNQPQHF.

The chain joins TRBV21-1 to TRBJ2-2; the table's D call, TRBD2, was not checked against the DNA. TRBV21-1 is a listed pseudogene. This CDR3 is built from 16 residues. The CDR3, as DNA: TGTGCCAGCAGCAAAGGACTAGCGGAGAACACCGGGGAGCTGTTTTTT. Protein product: CASSKGLAENTGELFF.

This chain links TRBV6-5 with TRBJ2-3; 7 positions match TRBD2. CDR3 size: 15 residues. Germline CDR1 reads MNHEY; CDR2 reads SVGAGI. V shed 5 bases, J shed 4 bases, and the junction held 9 bases outside the gene matches. CDR3: CASSLGGSGADTQYF. CDR3 in DNA: TGTGCCAGCAGTCTGGGCGGGAGTGGGGCAGATACGCAGTATTTT.

V gene TRBV19 combines with J gene TRBJ1-1; 7 bases are shared with TRBD1. CDR1 LNHDA and CDR2 SQIVND come from the germline V gene (reference sequence). V gave up 11 bases and J gave up 3 bases; unmatched junction bases: 9. The CDR3 is 13 amino acids. CDR3 DNA sequence: TGTGCCGCCAGGGGGTTAACGGACACTGAAGCTTTCTTT. Its translation is CAARGLTDTEAFF. Filled out from reference TRBV19 and TRBJ1-1, the complete variable domain reads DGGITQSPKYLFRKEGQNVTLSCEQNLNHDAMYWYRQDPGQGLRLIYYSQIVNDFQKGDIAEGYSVSREKKESFPLTVTSAQKNPTAFYLCAARGLTDTEAFFGQGTRLTVV.

V gene TRBV27 combines with J gene TRBJ1-1; the D gene is possibly TRBD1 (6 bases). Germline V gene lookup returns CDR1 MNHEY and CDR2 SMNVEV (reference sequence). V gave up 5 bases and J gave up 1 base, with 11 bases separating them. CDR3 length: 14 amino acids. CDR3: CASSTQTGNTEAFF. CDR3 sequence (DNA): TGTGCCAGCAGTACACAGACAGGGAACACTGAAGCTTTCTTT.

V is TRBV12-2 and J is TRBJ1-2; TRBD1, the D gene given by the table, was not confirmed from the DNA. TRBV12-2 is flagged as a pseudogene. The CDR3 length is 15 residues. The CDR3 protein is CASRLAVGQDYGYTF. CDR3 in DNA: TGTGCAAGTCGCTTAGCTGTGGGACAGGACTATGGCTACACCTTC.

V and J are TRBV24-1 and TRBJ2-5, with TRBD1 as a possible D gene (5 bases). Germline V lookup: CDR1 KGHDR, CDR2 SFDVKD. The V end lost 3 bases, the J end lost 1 base, and 5 bases lay between the germline ends. The CDR3 runs 13 residues. The CDR3 sequence is CATSDDSQETQYF. In DNA, the CDR3 is TGTGCCACCAGTGATGACAGCCAAGAGACCCAGTACTTC.

This chain joins TRBV5-1 and TRBJ1-1, with 7 bases matching TRBD1. This CDR3 contains 13 residues. Trimming at V came to 6 bases and at J to 3 bases, leaving 5 bases not matched to a gene. The germline V gene has CDR1 SGHRS and CDR2 YFSETQ. The CDR3 is CASKQGRDTEAFF. Written as DNA, the CDR3 is TGCGCCAGCAAACAGGGGCGGGACACTGAAGCTTTCTTT.

This clone was seen a few times. V and J are TRBV3-1 (or the pseudogene TRBV3-2) and TRBJ1-1; D call uncertain. The CDR3 is 14 amino acids. CDR1 and CDR2 from the germline V gene are LGHDT and YNNKEL (reference sequence). V lost 0 bases and J 3 bases, leaving 8 bases between the germline ends. The CDR3 sequence: CASSQEAGYTEAFF. The CDR3, as DNA: TGTGCCAGCAGCCAAGAAGCCGGGTACACTGAAGCTTTCTTT.

The rearrangement links TRBV9 to TRBJ2-2; 10 bases agree with TRBD2. With 3 bases clipped from V and 5 bases from J, the junction kept 4 bases outside the gene matches. Germline CDR1 SGDLS, CDR2 YYNGEE. The CDR3 totals 15 residues. CDR3 sequence: CASSALAGVTGELFF. The CDR3, as DNA: TGTGCCAGCAGCGCCCTAGCGGGAGTGACCGGGGAGCTGTTTTTT.

CDR3 nucleotide sequence: TGCAGCTTTAGCGGGAGTGGGGAGACCCAGTACTTC. It is translated as CSFSGSGETQYF. V is TRBV29-1 and J is TRBJ2-5; TRBD2 aligns across 9 bases. V lost 8 bases to trimming and J lost 5 bases; unmatched junction nucleotides: 6. The CDR3 sequence is 12 residues long. Germline loops: CDR1 SQVTM, CDR2 ANQGSEA.

CDR3 coding DNA: TGTGCCAGCAGCCCCGGACACTCCAATGAAAAACTGTTTTTT. This translates into CASSPGHSNEKLFF. The chain is built from TRBV7-9 and TRBJ1-4; tentative D call: TRBD1 (5 bases). Per the germline V gene, CDR1 is SEHNR and CDR2 is FQNEAQ (reference sequence). Between the trimmed V and J ends, which lost 5 bases and 5 bases, there was a span of 12 bases. The CDR3 covers 14 residues.

V gene TRBV7-2 combines with J gene TRBJ1-4, with 7 bases lining up with TRBD1. The V gene end was trimmed by 5 bases and the J gene end by 4 bases; junction bases not matched to a gene: 4. The CDR3 runs 14 residues. Germline CDR1 and CDR2: SGHTA and FQGNSA. CDR3 protein: CASSLTGNNEKLFF. For the CDR3, the DNA is TGTGCCAGCAGCCTGACAGGGAATAATGAAAAACTGTTTTTT.

This clone appeared once. This sequence joins TRBV20-1 and TRBJ2-3, with TRBD1 as a possible D gene (5 bases). V was shortened by 3 bases and J by 0 bases, with 13 bases between the two germline ends. Germline V gene sequence: CDR1 DFQATT, CDR2 SNEGSKA (reference sequence). The CDR3 is 15 residues long. The CDR3 bases are TGCAGTGCTAGTGGGGCAGTAACTAGCACAGATACGCAGTATTTT. This codes for CSASGAVTSTDTQYF.